The 13 T cell receptor beta chains below were found in one sample sequenced in a study of blood T cell repertoires in COVID-19. This table comes from immunoSEQ multiplex PCR, and its TCRdb copy is limited to in-frame clones, with some not included. The data contain 300,000 or so clones, around 90% of them singletons. Input material: peripheral blood. These TCRs come from a woman aged 40 to 49 with acute or convalescent COVID-19.

The chain combines TRBV10-3 with TRBJ2-1; 11 bases are a match to TRBD2. J was trimmed by 5 bases and V by 0 bases; bases with no gene match: 3. The germline CDR1 and CDR2 sequences are ENHRY and SYGVKD. This CDR3 contains 16 residues. The CDR3: CAISESTTSGNNEQFF. In DNA, the CDR3 is TGTGCCATCAGTGAGTCAACGACTAGCGGGAACAATGAGCAGTTCTTC.

This clone came up many times. This chain links TRBV6-5 with TRBJ1-5, with D possibly being TRBD1 (5 bases). Deletions cut 6 bases from V and 0 bases from J, with 9 bases between. Per germline, CDR1 MNHEY and CDR2 SVGAGI. The CDR3 has 14 residues. This CDR3 reads CASSRVYSNQPQHF. In DNA form, the CDR3 reads TGTGCCAGCAGCAGGGTCTATAGCAATCAGCCCCAGCATTTT.

This chain links TRBV7-7 with TRBJ2-1; 11 bases line up with TRBD2. The CDR3 has 15 residues. Germline CDR1 reads SSHAT; CDR2 reads FNYEAQ (reference sequence). J gave up 5 bases and V 5 bases, and 5 bases lay outside the gene matches. The CDR3 region has the DNA TGTGCCAGCAGCCTTAGCGGGGGGGGACACAATGAGCAGTTCTTC. This translates into CASSLSGGGHNEQFF.

The V call is TRBV19, the J call TRBJ1-2, with D uncertain. This CDR3 spans 15 amino acids. CDR1 LNHDA and CDR2 SQIVND come from the germline V gene (reference sequence). Trimming left V 7 bases short and J 4 bases short, with 19 bases between. The CDR3 region is CASTLGVGGGYGYTF. DNA for the CDR3: TGTGCCAGTACCCTCGGGGTCGGTGGAGGCTATGGCTACACCTTC.

The chain joins TRBV5-4 to TRBJ2-3, with TRBD2 matching 13 bases. The CDR3 is 16 amino acids. V was clipped by 4 bases and J by 2 bases; unmatched bases: 4. Germline CDR1 SGHNT, CDR2 YYREEE (reference sequence). CDR3 in amino acids: CASSPGTSGVTDTQYF. CDR3 nucleotides: TGTGCCAGCAGCCCAGGGACTAGCGGGGTCACAGATACGCAGTATTTT.

The V and J genes are TRBV6-5 and TRBJ1-2; the D gene is possibly TRBD1 (6 bases). Germline assignment: CDR1 MNHEY and CDR2 SVGAGI. This CDR3 has 11 residues. The V gene lost 6 bases and the J gene lost 6 bases, with 8 bases spanning the gap. CDR3 sequence reads: CASSRQDGYTF. CDR3 in DNA: TGTGCCAGCAGCAGACAGGATGGCTACACCTTC.

The rearrangement links TRBV19 to TRBJ1-2, with 9 positions matching TRBD1. The CDR3 covers 13 residues. The germline gives CDR1 LNHDA, CDR2 SQIVND (reference sequence). V lost 5 bases, J lost 9 bases, and 7 bases stayed unmatched. CDR3 loop: CASSPPGQGRYTF. CDR3 nucleotide sequence: TGTGCCAGTAGTCCCCCGGGACAGGGACGCTACACCTTC.

The V gene is TRBV18, the J gene TRBJ1-5, with TRBD1 matching 7 bases. The germline V gene encodes CDR1 KGHSH and CDR2 LQKENI. The V segment lost 4 bases and the J segment 9 bases; nucleotides outside the gene matches: 9. This CDR3 has 14 amino acids. CDR3 loop: CASSRTGFTSPQHF. For the CDR3, the DNA is TGTGCCAGCTCACGGACAGGATTTACATCGCCCCAGCATTTT.

The genes are TRBV4-1 and TRBJ1-5, with TRBD1 as a possible D gene (5 bases). Germline CDR1 and CDR2: MGHRA and YSYEKL. CDR3 size: 15 residues. Trimming removed 0 bases from V and 7 bases from J, with 13 bases in between. The CDR3 nucleotides read TGCGCCAGCAGCCAAGAAGGGGTTAGCTACCAGCCCCAGCATTTT. Residues: CASSQEGVSYQPQHF.

The V gene is TRBV9, the J gene TRBJ1-2; 11 nucleotides match TRBD1. This CDR3 contains 17 residues. Unmatched junction bases numbered 11, after V lost 3 bases and J lost 4 bases. Looked up from germline, CDR1 is SGDLS and CDR2 is YYNGEE. CDR3 residues: CASSARPGQGVGYGYTF. The CDR3 nucleotides are TGTGCCAGCAGCGCCCGACCGGGACAGGGGGTGGGCTATGGCTACACCTTC.

The rearrangement links TRBV9 to TRBJ1-3; tentative D call: TRBD1 (6 bases). Germline V gene lookup returns CDR1 SGDLS and CDR2 YYNGEE. The CDR3 has 14 residues. The V gene lost 3 bases and the J gene lost 4 bases, with 11 bases spanning the gap. For the CDR3, the DNA is TGTGCCAGCAGCGGGGGGACATCGGGAAACACCATATATTTT. It is translated as CASSGGTSGNTIYF.

The chain couples TRBV9 to TRBJ2-2, with D perhaps matching TRBD2 (6 bases). Germline values: CDR1 SGDLS, CDR2 YYNGEE. V lost 4 bases and J 5 bases, leaving 15 bases between the germline ends. CDR3 length: 15 residues. CDR3 region: CASSPGGVITGELFF. As DNA, the CDR3 is TGTGCCAGCAGCCCAGGCGGGGTTATTACCGGGGAGCTGTTTTTT.

The chain is built from TRBV9 and TRBJ2-3, with D tentatively TRBD2 (7 bases). The CDR3 extends over 16 amino acids. Between the trimmed V and J ends, which lost 4 bases and 2 bases, there was a span of 17 bases. Germline V gene lookup returns CDR1 SGDLS and CDR2 YYNGEE. In DNA form, the CDR3 reads TGTGCCAGCAGCCCCCGGGGGGCGGGGGTCACAGATACGCAGTATTTT. Its protein is CASSPRGAGVTDTQYF. Variable domain in full (rest from reference TRBV9 and TRBJ2-3): DSGVTQTPKHLITATGQRVTLRCSPRSGDLSVYWYQQSLDQGLQFLIQYYNGEERAKGNILERFSAQQFPDLHSELNLSSLELGDSALYFCASSPRGAGVTDTQYFGPGTRLTVL.